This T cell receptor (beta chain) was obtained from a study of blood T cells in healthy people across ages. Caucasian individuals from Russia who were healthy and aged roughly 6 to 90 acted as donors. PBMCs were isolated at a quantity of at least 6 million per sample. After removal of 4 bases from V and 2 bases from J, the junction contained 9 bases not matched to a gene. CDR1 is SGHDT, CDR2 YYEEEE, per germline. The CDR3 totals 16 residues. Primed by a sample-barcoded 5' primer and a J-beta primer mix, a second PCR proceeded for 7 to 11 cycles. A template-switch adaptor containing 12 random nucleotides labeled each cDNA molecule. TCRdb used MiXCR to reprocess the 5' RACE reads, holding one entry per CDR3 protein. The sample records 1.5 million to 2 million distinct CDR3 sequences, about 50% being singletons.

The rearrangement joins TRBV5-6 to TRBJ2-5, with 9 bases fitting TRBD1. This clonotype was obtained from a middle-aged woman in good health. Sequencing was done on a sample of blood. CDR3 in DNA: TGTGCCAGCAGCCCAGGGACAGGGCCCCCTCAAGAGACCCAGTACTTC. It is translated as CASSPGTGPPQETQYF.